This entry lists 12 T cell receptor beta chains sequenced from one sample in a study of blood T cell repertoires in COVID-19. Sequenced by immunoSEQ multiplex PCR; TCRdb stores in-frame clones only, minus some. Of about 250,000 clones detected, about 91% appear once; the ten largest clones hold about 1.3%. Sample: peripheral blood. These receptors all stem from a man older than 75 with acute or convalescent COVID-19.

The chain has TRBV18 and TRBJ2-1; 9 nucleotides match TRBD1. CDR1 is KGHSH, CDR2 LQKENI, per germline. There are 15 residues in the CDR3. Trimming cost V 5 bases and J 4 bases; bases outside gene matches: 6. This CDR3 is CASSSRDRVYNEQFF. DNA for the CDR3: TGTGCCAGCTCATCCCGGGACAGGGTTTACAATGAGCAGTTCTTC. Full variable domain (rest looked up from reference TRBV18 and TRBJ2-1): NAGVMQNPRHLVRRRGQEARLRCSPMKGHSHVYWYRQLPEEGLKFMVYLQKENIIDESGMPKERFSAEFPKEGPSILRIQQVVRGDSAAYFCASSSRDRVYNEQFFGPGTRLTVL.

The chain has TRBV7-3 and TRBJ2-2; the match to TRBD2 covers 10 bases. In germline, CDR1 is SGHTA, CDR2 FQGTGA. The ends lost 5 bases at V and 7 bases at J; junction bases unmatched: 10. The CDR3 has 16 amino acids. CDR3 region: CASSTLAGETGGELFF. Written as DNA, the CDR3 is TGTGCCAGCAGCACCCTAGCGGGAGAGACGGGCGGGGAGCTGTTTTTT. Full variable domain (missing parts from reference TRBV7-3 and TRBJ2-2): GAGVSQTPSNKVTEKGKYVELRCDPISGHTALYWYRQSLGQGPEFLIYFQGTGAADDSGLPNDRFFAVRPEGSVSTLKIQRTERGDSAVYLCASSTLAGETGGELFFGEGSRLTVL.

This clone was seen more than once but under ten times. Other nucleotide sequences in the sample specify the same CDR3. The chain is built from TRBV9 and TRBJ2-5; 7 nucleotides match TRBD2. The CDR3 covers 13 residues. Germline V gene sequence: CDR1 SGDLS, CDR2 YYNGEE. The V and J ends lost 4 bases and 2 bases, in that order; junction bases with no gene match: 2. In DNA, the CDR3 is TGTGCCAGCAGCCTTAGCGGGCAAGAGACCCAGTACTTC. Residues: CASSLSGQETQYF.

J is TRBJ1-3 and V is TRBV18; D unclear. Germline CDR1 reads KGHSH; CDR2 reads LQKENI. Deletions cut 3 bases from V and 0 bases from J, with 12 bases between. The length of the CDR3 is 16 residues. The CDR3 protein is CASSPELRLSGNTIYF. The CDR3 nucleotides are TGTGCCAGCTCACCCGAGCTTCGACTCTCTGGAAACACCATATATTTT.

This rearrangement joins TRBV7-8 to TRBJ1-1; D remains unclear. Trimming stripped 2 bases from V and 2 bases from J, with 15 bases between. The germline V gene encodes CDR1 SGHVS and CDR2 FQNEAQ. This CDR3 comprises 16 residues. CDR3 sequence: CASSLYSGNRNTEAFF. The CDR3 DNA reads TGTGCCAGCAGCTTATACTCGGGAAACAGAAACACTGAAGCTTTCTTT.

The V call is TRBV2, the J call TRBJ1-5; TRBD1 matches 7 bases. Germline-derived CDR1 and CDR2 are SNHLY and FYNNEI. The CDR3 consists of 14 residues. With V trimmed by 5 bases and J by 3 bases, 4 bases remained unmatched. The CDR3 reads CASSKQGNNQPQHF. In DNA form, the CDR3 reads TGTGCCAGCAGTAAACAGGGGAACAATCAGCCCCAGCATTTT. Supplemented by reference TRBV2 and TRBJ1-5, the full variable domain reads EPEVTQTPSHQVTQMGQEVILRCVPISNHLYFYWYRQILGQKVEFLVSFYNNEISEKSEIFDDQFSVERPDGSNFTLKIRSTKLEDSAMYFCASSKQGNNQPQHFGDGTRLSIL.

The V gene is TRBV28, the J gene TRBJ2-3; D not resolved. V was trimmed by 8 bases and J by 2 bases, leaving 8 bases between them. The CDR3 has 12 amino acids. From germline, CDR1 is MDHEN and CDR2 SYDVKM. This CDR3 reads CASSANTDTQYF. CDR3 nucleotides: TGTGCCAGCTCTGCTAACACAGATACGCAGTATTTT.

This sequence joins TRBV5-1 and TRBJ2-7, with 10 bases aligning to TRBD1. The CDR3 contains 15 residues. Per the germline V gene, CDR1 is SGHRS and CDR2 is YFSETQ. The J segment lost 5 bases and the V segment lost 3 bases, leaving 8 bases of the junction unmatched. CDR3 region: CASSSGTGEVNEQYF. The CDR3 DNA reads TGCGCCAGCAGCTCCGGGACAGGGGAAGTGAACGAGCAGTACTTC. The full variable domain, with the rest looked up from reference TRBV5-1 and TRBJ2-7, is KAGVTQTPRYLIKTRGQQVTLSCSPISGHRSVSWYQQTPGQGLQFLFEYFSETQRNKGNFPGRFSGRQFSNSRSEMNVSTLELGDSALYLCASSSGTGEVNEQYFGPGTRLTVT.

The V call is TRBV19, the J call TRBJ1-5; 9 bases match TRBD1. This CDR3 has 17 amino acids. Trimming cost V 3 bases and J 4 bases; bases outside gene matches: 10. Germline values: CDR1 LNHDA, CDR2 SQIVND (reference sequence). This chain's CDR3 is CASSIPPGQGWNQPQHF. In nucleotides, the CDR3 is TGTGCCAGTAGTATCCCCCCGGGACAGGGATGGAATCAGCCCCAGCATTTT.

This clone was counted a single time. This chain connects TRBV5-8 to TRBJ2-7; TRBD2 aligns across 10 bases. J gave up 2 bases and V 0 bases, and 5 bases lay outside the gene matches. CDR1 is SGHTS and CDR2 is YDEGEE in the germline V gene. This CDR3 spans 16 amino acids. The CDR3 region is CASSLALAGVTYEQYF. For the CDR3, the DNA is TGTGCCAGCAGCTTGGCCCTAGCGGGAGTCACCTACGAGCAGTACTTC.

This clone showed up just a few times. This rearrangement joins TRBV19 to TRBJ1-5; tentatively, D is TRBD1 (5 bases). V was pared by 1 base and J by 0 bases, with 10 bases between. Germline lookup yields CDR1 LNHDA and CDR2 SQIVND (reference sequence). This CDR3 region has 16 residues. In DNA, the CDR3 is TGTGCCAGTAGTATAGTGGGACTCGTTAGCAATCAGCCCCAGCATTTT. This translates into CASSIVGLVSNQPQHF. Full variable domain (outside the CDR3, taken from reference TRBV19 and TRBJ1-5): DGGITQSPKYLFRKEGQNVTLSCEQNLNHDAMYWYRQDPGQGLRLIYYSQIVNDFQKGDIAEGYSVSREKKESFPLTVTSAQKNPTAFYLCASSIVGLVSNQPQHFGDGTRLSIL.

The V and J genes are TRBV7-9 and TRBJ2-7; a possible D gene is TRBD1 (7 bases). V was shortened by 5 bases and J by 7 bases, with 18 bases between the two germline ends. The CDR3 sequence is 14 residues long. The germline V gene encodes CDR1 SEHNR and CDR2 FQNEAQ (reference sequence). CDR3 sequence: CASSPSTGAGEQYF. In nucleotides, the CDR3 is TGTGCCAGCAGCCCCTCAACAGGGGCGGGGGAGCAGTACTTC.